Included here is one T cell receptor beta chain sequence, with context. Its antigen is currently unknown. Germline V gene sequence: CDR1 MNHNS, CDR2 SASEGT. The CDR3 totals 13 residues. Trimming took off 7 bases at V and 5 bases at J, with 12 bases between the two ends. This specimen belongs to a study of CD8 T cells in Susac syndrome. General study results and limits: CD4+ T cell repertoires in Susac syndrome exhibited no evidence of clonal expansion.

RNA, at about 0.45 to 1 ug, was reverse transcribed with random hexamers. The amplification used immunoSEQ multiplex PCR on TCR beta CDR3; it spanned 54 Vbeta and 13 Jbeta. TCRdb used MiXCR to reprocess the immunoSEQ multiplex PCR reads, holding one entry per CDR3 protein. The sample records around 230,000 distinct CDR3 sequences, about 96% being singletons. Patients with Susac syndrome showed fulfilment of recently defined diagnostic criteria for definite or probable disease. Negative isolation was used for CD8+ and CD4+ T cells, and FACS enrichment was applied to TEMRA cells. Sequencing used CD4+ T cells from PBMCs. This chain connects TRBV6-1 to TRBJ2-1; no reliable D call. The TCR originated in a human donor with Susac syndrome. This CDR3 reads CASKPKMDNEQFF. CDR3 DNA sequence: TGTGCCAGCAAACCCAAAATGGACAATGAGCAGTTCTTC.